The 29 T cell receptor beta chains below come from one sample, sequenced in a study of blood T cells in healthy people across ages. Through a sample-barcoded 5' primer and a J-beta primer mix, a second PCR was run for roughly 7 to 12 cycles. From the 5' RACE reads, TCRdb called clonotypes with MiXCR, one entry per CDR3 protein. The profile shows roughly 1,000,000 distinct CDR3 sequences, under 30% of them singletons. The same sample was also used in a study of T cells of mothers and their children.

Sequences were obtained from blood. The receptors here all came from a girl aged 2-10 years in good health.

DNA for the CDR3: TGTGCCAGCAGACACACTAGCGGGAGAGCAGATACGCAGTATTTT. It encodes CASRHTSGRADTQYF. V and J are TRBV6-5 and TRBJ2-3; 11 nucleotides agree with TRBD2. V trimming: 6 bases; J trimming: 4 bases; junction bases outside the gene matches: 6. Germline lookup yields CDR1 MNHEY and CDR2 SVGAGI. The CDR3 extends over 15 amino acids.

The rearrangement links TRBV28 to TRBJ2-1, with 13 bases identical to TRBD2. This CDR3 has 17 residues. CDR1 MDHEN and CDR2 SYDVKM come from the germline V gene. V was clipped by 2 bases and J by 6 bases; unmatched bases: 7. The CDR3 here is CASSLAQRLAGGNEQFF. The CDR3 DNA is TGTGCCAGCAGTTTAGCCCAAAGACTAGCGGGAGGCAATGAGCAGTTCTTC.

The table lists this clonotype with a few counts. The chain employs TRBV14 and TRBJ2-7; D gene ambiguous. V was pared by 0 bases and J by 0 bases, with 6 bases between. The CDR3 spans 14 residues. Germline-derived CDR1 and CDR2 are SGHDN and FVKESK. The CDR3 loop is CASSQDRPSYEQYF. As DNA, the CDR3 is TGTGCCAGCAGCCAAGACCGCCCCTCCTACGAGCAGTACTTC.

This clonotype was seen only a few times. The chain carries TRBV12-5 and TRBJ2-3; D is uncertain. Germline CDR1 is LGHNT and CDR2 is FRNRAP. This CDR3 comprises 14 residues. Trimming took off 1 base at V and 1 base at J, with 6 bases between the two ends. In DNA form, the CDR3 reads TGTGCTAGTGGTTTGGGGGCCCGCACAGATACGCAGTATTTT. This sequence encodes CASGLGARTDTQYF.

This clonotype was seen a handful of times. The chain employs TRBV27 and TRBJ2-7; a weak D match, TRBD2 (7 bases). The CDR3 length is 16 residues. V lost 3 bases and J lost 4, with 19 bases in between. In germline, CDR1 is MNHEY, CDR2 SMNVEV (reference sequence). CDR3 bases: TGTGCCAGCAGTTTTAGGGGGGGGGACACGACTTACGAGCAGTACTTC. Translating it yields CASSFRGGDTTYEQYF.

There are a few counts of this clonotype. V gene TRBV6-5 combines with J gene TRBJ2-1; maybe TRBD2 (5 bases). V was pared by 2 bases and J by 0 bases, with 11 bases between. Germline values: CDR1 MNHEY, CDR2 SVGAGI. The CDR3 totals 16 residues. CDR3 protein: CASSYQRTLSYNEQFF. CDR3 DNA sequence: TGTGCCAGCAGTTACCAGCGGACCCTCTCCTACAATGAGCAGTTCTTC.

In this sample, this clonotype turned up a few times. The CDR3 protein is CATGPPKNTGELFF. The DNA of the CDR3 is TGTGCCACCGGGCCACCGAAAAACACCGGGGAGCTGTTTTTT. The chain recombines TRBV24-1 with TRBJ2-2; D not resolved. Germline V gives CDR1 KGHDR, CDR2 SFDVKD. Between the trimmed V and J ends, which lost 9 bases and 2 bases, there was a span of 12 bases. The CDR3 runs 14 residues.

This clonotype has just a few counts. V gene TRBV20-1 combines with J gene TRBJ2-5, with D hard to call. Germline assignment: CDR1 DFQATT and CDR2 SNEGSKA (reference sequence). The CDR3 is 14 residues long. V gave up 0 bases and J gave up 0 bases, with 8 bases separating them. In DNA form, the CDR3 reads TGCAGTGCTAGAGATCTATTGTACCAAGAGACCCAGTACTTC. This translates into CSARDLLYQETQYF.

This rearrangement joins TRBV6-5 to TRBJ1-1; no reliable D call. V lost 0 bases and J lost 8, with 10 bases in between. Germline V gives CDR1 MNHEY, CDR2 SVGAGI. The length of the CDR3 is 13 residues. CDR3 sequence reads: CASSYSKSPEAFF. CDR3 coding DNA: TGTGCCAGCAGTTACTCAAAGAGCCCCGAAGCTTTCTTT.

This clonotype was found a few times. The V gene is TRBV14, the J gene TRBJ2-5; D is possibly TRBD1 (5 bases). The J call could be wrong; TRBJ2-7 is a better fit for the DNA end. Looked up from germline, CDR1 is SGHDN and CDR2 is FVKESK. The CDR3 has 15 residues. CDR3 nucleotides: TGTGCCAGCAGCCAAGGGTCGGACAAGCGCCACGAGCAGTACTTC. Translating it yields CASSQGSDKRHEQYF.

This clonotype was seen a handful of times. The chain employs TRBV12-3 or TRBV12-4 and TRBJ2-7; 8 bases match TRBD1. The CDR3 runs to 13 residues. V gave up 7 bases and J gave up 5 bases; unmatched junction bases: 7. Here the CDR3 DNA reads TGTGCCAGCATCTTAACAGGGGGAGACGAGCAGTACTTC. Protein: CASILTGGDEQYF.

The V call is TRBV20-1, the J call TRBJ2-3; D remains unclear. Per the germline V gene, CDR1 is DFQATT and CDR2 is SNEGSKA (reference sequence). The V and J ends lost 6 bases and 2 bases respectively, with 12 bases between them. The CDR3 is 13 residues long. CDR3 coding DNA: TGCAGTGCACAACACGGATACACAGATACGCAGTATTTT. Translated, it gives CSAQHGYTDTQYF.

V is TRBV6-6 and J is TRBJ2-3, with 11 bases lining up with TRBD1. The germline CDR1 and CDR2 sequences are MNHNY and SVGAGI (reference sequence). The CDR3 consists of 16 residues. V dropped 0 bases and J dropped 6; count of bases not matched to a gene: 5. The CDR3 DNA follows: TGTGCCAGCAGTTACTCGCCGGGACAGGGGGGGGATACGCAGTATTTT. This sequence encodes CASSYSPGQGGDTQYF.

The V call is TRBV10-2, the J call TRBJ1-2; possible D gene TRBD1, 6 bases. The V and J ends lost 0 bases and 8 bases respectively, with 13 bases between them. The CDR3 is 14 residues long. Germline V lookup: CDR1 WSHSY, CDR2 SAAADI. The chain's CDR3 is CASSESVTGGGYTF. The CDR3 DNA reads as TGCGCCAGCAGTGAGTCGGTGACAGGCGGGGGCTACACCTTC.

CDR3 DNA: TGTGCCAGCAGTGTACTAGGCGAGCAGTACTTC. This encodes CASSVLGEQYF. J is TRBJ2-7 and V is TRBV12-3 or TRBV12-4; a possible D gene is TRBD2 (5 bases). This CDR3 spans 11 amino acids. Trimming took 5 bases from V and 6 from J, leaving 8 bases between them.

The genes are TRBV5-6 and TRBJ1-4; no definite D call. The ends were cut back, 3 bases at V and 8 bases at J, with 17 bases in the middle. The CDR3 consists of 15 residues. From germline, CDR1 is SGHDT and CDR2 YYEEEE. The CDR3 sequence: CASSSSSFGGEKLFF. CDR3 DNA: TGTGCCAGCAGCTCTTCAAGCTTCGGAGGGGAAAAACTGTTTTTT.

J is TRBJ2-7 and V is TRBV20-1; 9 bases agree with TRBD1. The CDR3 spans 15 residues. The V gene end was trimmed by 5 bases and the J gene end by 5 bases; junction bases not matched to a gene: 13. The germline V gene encodes CDR1 DFQATT and CDR2 SNEGSKA (reference sequence). Written as DNA, the CDR3 is TGCAGTGCTGCCGGACAGGGGAGGAGAGAGGACGAGCAGTACTTC. It specifies CSAAGQGRREDEQYF.

This clonotype appeared a few times. This CDR3 reads CASSPPGLEDIQYF. Here the CDR3 DNA reads TGTGCCAGCAGCCCCCCGGGACTCGAGGACATTCAGTACTTC. The chain is built from TRBV6-5 and TRBJ2-4; D is perhaps TRBD2 (6 bases). The V end was cut by 6 bases, the J end by 8 bases, with 17 bases between. Germline V gene lookup returns CDR1 MNHEY and CDR2 SVGAGI. This CDR3 contains 14 residues.

This chain links TRBV12-3 or TRBV12-4 with TRBJ2-2; 7 bases are shared with TRBD2. J lost 6 bases, V lost 3 bases, and 4 bases had no gene match. CDR3 length equals 14 residues. This chain's CDR3 is CASSLRGTSGELFF. DNA for the CDR3: TGTGCCAGCAGTTTGCGGGGGACTTCCGGGGAGCTGTTTTTT.

The chain employs TRBV20-1 and TRBJ2-1, with 9 bases identical to TRBD2. The CDR3 sequence is 16 residues long. The junction had 12 bases not matched to a gene; V was cut back by 5 bases and J by 4 bases. Germline values: CDR1 DFQATT, CDR2 SNEGSKA (reference sequence). CDR3 sequence (DNA): TGCAGTGCTCGCGCGGCCGGGACTAGCTTTTACAATGAGCAGTTCTTC. Translated: CSARAAGTSFYNEQFF.

The rearrangement uses TRBV20-1 and TRBJ2-5; TRBD2 matches at 14 bases. There are 17 residues in the CDR3. With V trimmed by 5 bases and J by 5 bases, 13 bases remained unmatched. The germline CDR1 and CDR2 sequences are DFQATT and SNEGSKA (reference sequence). The CDR3 spells CSAVTSGRAGSWETQYF. CDR3 bases: TGCAGTGCTGTGACTAGCGGGAGGGCCGGGAGTTGGGAGACCCAGTACTTC.

This clonotype was seen more than once but under ten times. The rearrangement joins TRBV2 to TRBJ2-5; D remains unclear. Between the trimmed V and J ends, which lost 4 bases and 7 bases, there was a span of 7 bases. CDR1 and CDR2 from the germline V gene are SNHLY and FYNNEI. CDR3 length: 11 amino acids. The CDR3 reads CASSGLGTQYF. The CDR3 DNA follows: TGTGCCAGCAGTGGGTTGGGGACCCAGTACTTC.

In its sample, this clonotype was seen many times. The CDR3 here is CASRANYEQYF. The DNA for the CDR3 is TGTGCCAGCAGGGCCAACTACGAGCAGTACTTC. The chain has TRBV6-2 or TRBV6-3 and TRBJ2-7; D ambiguous. V was cut by 6 bases and J by 3 bases, with 6 bases left in between. In germline, CDR1 is MNHEY, CDR2 SVGEGT. CDR3 length equals 11 residues.

This chain links TRBV5-1 with TRBJ2-5; D is perhaps TRBD1 or TRBD2 (6 bases each). This CDR3 is built from 15 residues. Germline-derived CDR1 and CDR2 are SGHRS and YFSETQ. The V end lost 0 bases, the J end lost 4 bases, and 13 bases lay between the germline ends. CDR3 nucleotide sequence: TGCGCCAGCAGCTTGGAGGGGGGAGAGAGAGAGACCCAGTACTTC. This codes for CASSLEGGERETQYF. The entire variable domain, with the rest obtained from reference TRBV5-1 and TRBJ2-5, is as follows: KAGVTQTPRYLIKTRGQQVTLSCSPISGHRSVSWYQQTPGQGLQFLFEYFSETQRNKGNFPGRFSGRQFSNSRSEMNVSTLELGDSALYLCASSLEGGERETQYFGPGTRLLVL.

The V gene is TRBV6-6, the J gene TRBJ2-5; tentatively, D is TRBD2 (5 bases). The V gene lost 2 bases and the J gene lost 1 base, with 8 bases spanning the gap. The germline V gene has CDR1 MNHNY and CDR2 SVGAGI (reference sequence). This CDR3 comprises 14 residues. The CDR3 DNA reads TGTGCCAGCAGTTACGCTAGCCTCCAAGAGACCCAGTACTTC. Its protein product is CASSYASLQETQYF.

The chain carries TRBV7-8 and TRBJ2-1, with unresolved D. The end of the DNA fits TRBJ2-5 better, so the J call may be wrong. This CDR3 has 13 amino acids. Germline lookup yields CDR1 SGHVS and CDR2 FQNEAQ. Here the CDR3 DNA reads TGTGCCAGCAGCTCTTACCACGCAGAGACCCAGTACTTC. Residues: CASSSYHAETQYF.

As regards this clonotype: A junction end diverges from the germline sequence, so it may reflect a read error. The gene calls are TRBV20-1 and TRBJ2-7, with 7 positions matching TRBD1. The germline V gene encodes CDR1 DFQATT and CDR2 SNEGSKA (reference sequence). The CDR3 extends over 13 amino acids. Here the CDR3 DNA reads TGCAGTGCAAGAGTGACAGGGATGTACGAGCAGTACTTC. The encoded protein is CSARVTGMYEQYF.

The rearrangement uses TRBV28 and TRBJ2-4; 11 nucleotides match TRBD2. V lost 3 bases and J lost 0; bases outside the gene matches: 1. The CDR3 has 16 residues. Germline V gene sequence: CDR1 MDHEN, CDR2 SYDVKM. CDR3 residues: CASSLGLAAAKNIQYF. The CDR3 DNA is TGTGCCAGCAGTTTGGGACTAGCGGCAGCCAAAAACATTCAGTACTTC.

This clonotype was counted a few times. The gene calls are TRBV7-9 and TRBJ1-4; D gene uncertain. This CDR3 region has 11 residues. Germline CDR1 reads SEHNR; CDR2 reads FQNEAQ (reference sequence). Trimming cost V 10 bases and J 7 bases, with 10 bases left between them. CDR3 in DNA: TGTGCCATACGATCTGGTGAAAAACTGTTTTTT. Its protein is CAIRSGEKLFF. The variable domain in full, with the rest retrieved from reference TRBV7-9 and TRBJ1-4, is DTGVSQNPRHKITKRGQNVTFRCDPISEHNRLYWYRQTLGQGPEFLTYFQNEAQLEKSRLLSDRFSAERPKGSFSTLEIQRTEQGDSAMYLCAIRSGEKLFFGSGTQLSVL.